This T cell receptor beta chain derives from a study of beta chain features in type 1 diabetes. Deletions cut 5 bases from V and 8 bases from J, with 8 bases between. In germline, CDR1 is SGHDN, CDR2 FVKESK. The CDR3 covers 11 residues. The entirety of the isolated RNA underwent reverse transcription, so expressed TCRB transcripts were sequenced. The table came from immunoSEQ multiplex PCR; TCRdb's copy has only in-frame clones and leaves some out. The table records more than 350,000 clones, about an eighth of them present only once. In total, each donor contributed a single heparinised blood draw that averaged around 100 mL. Markers CD45RO/CCR7/CD25/CD127/CD95/CD27 served to sort CD4+ naive, central memory, regulatory and stem cell-like memory cells. Study outcomes and limitations: A closer apparent resemblance between naive, central memory and Treg TCRB repertoires was seen in patients than in healthy donors.

With regard to this clone: Its antigen remains unidentified.

The sequence was obtained from a woman under 30 in good health. The chain couples TRBV14 to TRBJ2-3, with D possibly being TRBD2 (5 bases). Source material: naive CD4+ T cells from blood. The CDR3 region has the DNA TGTGCCAGCAGCTGGGGAGTTACGCAGTATTTT. As protein: CASSWGVTQYF.